One and the same sample provided the 29 T cell receptor beta chains below, sequenced in a study of blood T cell repertoires in COVID-19. Data came from immunoSEQ multiplex PCR; TCRdb stores just in-frame clones and leaves some out. The sample holds 180,000 or so clones, more than 65% seen once. The material sequenced was PBMCs or T cells enriched from blood (not recorded which). The receptors originated from a man aged 50 to 60 who had recovered from COVID-19.

V and J are TRBV7-8 and TRBJ2-3, with 7 nucleotides matching TRBD1. This CDR3 is 17 amino acids long. The germline V gene encodes CDR1 SGHVS and CDR2 FQNEAQ. Trimming cost V 5 bases and J 0 bases; bases outside gene matches: 11. CDR3 coding DNA: TGTGCCAGCAGCCGACAAACGGGACAGTCTAGCACAGATACGCAGTATTTT. It codes for CASSRQTGQSSTDTQYF.

V gene TRBV11-2 combines with J gene TRBJ2-3, with 7 positions matching TRBD2. The CDR3 loop spans 17 amino acids. Germline values: CDR1 SGHAT, CDR2 FQNNGV. V trimming: 6 bases; J trimming: 2 bases; junction bases outside the gene matches: 14. This CDR3 reads CASRSRSGTTITDTQYF. Here the CDR3 DNA reads TGTGCCAGCAGGTCACGCTCCGGGACTACAATCACAGATACGCAGTATTTT.

The chain employs TRBV6-4 and TRBJ2-3; D perhaps matches TRBD2 (6 bases). Trimming shortened V by 3 bases and J by 4 bases, and 14 bases separated the two germline ends. The CDR3 has 15 amino acids. The V gene's germline CDR1 is MRHNA and CDR2 SNTAGT. The CDR3 region has the DNA TGTGCCAGCAGTGAAACGAACGGGGGAGCAGATACGCAGTATTTT. Its translation: CASSETNGGADTQYF.

The chain carries TRBV5-1 and TRBJ2-3; 8 bases match TRBD1. J lost 0 bases, V lost 5 bases, and 2 bases had no gene match. CDR1 SGHRS and CDR2 YFSETQ come from the germline V gene. This CDR3 spans 14 amino acids. In nucleotides, the CDR3 is TGCGCCAGCAGTCAGGGGGCGAGCACAGATACGCAGTATTTT. Translation: CASSQGASTDTQYF.

Here the CDR3 DNA reads TGTGCCAGCACCGCCGGCCTAGGAACAGATACGCAGTATTTT. This translates into CASTAGLGTDTQYF. The chain combines TRBV6-5 with TRBJ2-3, with no clear D. V lost 7 bases and J 3 bases, leaving 14 bases between the germline ends. This CDR3 is 14 amino acids long. Germline lookup yields CDR1 MNHEY and CDR2 SVGAGI.

The chain uses TRBV27 and TRBJ2-7; 10 bases line up with TRBD1. The germline CDR1 and CDR2 sequences are MNHEY and SMNVEV (reference sequence). The V gene end was trimmed by 6 bases and the J gene end by 5 bases; junction bases not matched to a gene: 16. The CDR3 sequence is 17 residues long. The CDR3 DNA reads as TGTGCCAGCAGACTAGGGGGGATAGGGACAGGGGCCCACGAGCAGTACTTC. Protein product: CASRLGGIGTGAHEQYF.

The chain uses TRBV28 and TRBJ1-6, with 11 bases lining up with TRBD1. Germline lookup yields CDR1 MDHEN and CDR2 SYDVKM. V gave up 2 bases and J gave up 4 bases; unmatched junction bases: 1. The CDR3 length is 16 residues. CDR3 loop: CASSLGDRGYNSPLHF. CDR3 nucleotide sequence: TGTGCCAGCAGTTTAGGGGACAGGGGGTATAATTCACCCCTCCACTTT.

This rearrangement joins TRBV19 to TRBJ2-5; D is unclear. Germline V gene sequence: CDR1 LNHDA, CDR2 SQIVND (reference sequence). CDR3 length equals 14 residues. Trimming left V 5 bases short and J 3 bases short, with 13 bases between. The CDR3, as DNA: TGTGCCAGTAGTCCCGTTTGGGCCGAAGAGACCCAGTACTTC. This sequence encodes CASSPVWAEETQYF.

To note about this clone: At one boundary the junction diverges from the germline segment, which might be a read error. This same CDR3 is encoded by further DNA sequences in the sample. This chain joins TRBV3-1 (or the pseudogene TRBV3-2) and TRBJ2-3, with a possible D match to TRBD2 (5 bases). This CDR3 spans 17 amino acids. Germline values: CDR1 LGHDT, CDR2 YNNKEL (reference sequence). CDR3 amino acids: CASSLNPPGSPSDTQYF. The CDR3, as DNA: TGTGCTAGCAGCCTAAACCCACCGGGATCCCCGTCAGATACGCAGTATTTT.

The chain's CDR3 is CASSFQKNTEAFF. CDR3 sequence (DNA): TGTGCCAGCAGCTTCCAGAAGAACACTGAAGCTTTCTTT. This chain connects TRBV5-8 to TRBJ1-1; D is unclear. There are 13 residues in the CDR3. V was pared by 2 bases and J by 1 base, with 6 bases between. Germline lookup yields CDR1 SGHTS and CDR2 YDEGEE.

This clone was counted a few times. CDR3 nucleotides: TGTGCCAGCAGCTCTCGTCTGGAGGTGGTCTATGGCTACACCTTC. Its translation: CASSSRLEVVYGYTF. The chain links TRBV7-9 to TRBJ1-2; D not certain. The CDR3 length is 15 residues. V lost 4 bases to trimming and J lost 4 bases, with 16 bases between them. CDR1 is SEHNR and CDR2 is FQNEAQ in the germline V gene (reference sequence).

The chain combines TRBV5-1 with TRBJ1-1, with a tentative D call TRBD1 (6 bases). Germline V gene lookup returns CDR1 SGHRS and CDR2 YFSETQ. This CDR3 has 14 residues. Deletions cut 4 bases from V and 4 bases from J, with 14 bases between. As DNA, the CDR3 is TGCGCCAGCAGCAATTACAGGGTGAGCACTGAAGCTTTCTTT. This gives the protein CASSNYRVSTEAFF.

In this sample, this clone turned up once. The rearrangement links TRBV2 to TRBJ1-4; 8 bases line up with TRBD1. Germline CDR1 reads SNHLY; CDR2 reads FYNNEI. This CDR3 contains 13 residues. V lost 4 bases, J lost 8 bases, and 3 bases stayed unmatched. The CDR3 loop reads CASSGGTGEKLFF. CDR3 DNA sequence: TGTGCCAGCAGTGGTGGGACAGGAGAAAAACTGTTTTTT.

This clone was seen only a few times. The genes are TRBV13 and TRBJ1-1; possible D gene TRBD1, 6 bases. Germline values: CDR1 PRHDT, CDR2 FYEKMQ (reference sequence). The CDR3 has 15 amino acids. V lost 1 base and J 5 bases, leaving 14 bases between the germline ends. This chain's CDR3 is CASSLEGVATTEAFF. The CDR3, as DNA: TGTGCCAGCAGCTTAGAGGGGGTAGCGACTACTGAAGCTTTCTTT.

The DNA for the CDR3 is TGTGCCAGCAGCAGGAGTGGGGGCAACTATGGCTACACCTTC. Its translation: CASSRSGGNYGYTF. This chain joins TRBV11-2 and TRBJ1-2, with a tentative D call TRBD1 (6 bases). The ends were cut back, 5 bases at V and 2 bases at J, with 12 bases in the middle. Looked up from germline, CDR1 is SGHAT and CDR2 is FQNNGV. CDR3 length equals 14 residues.

The gene calls are TRBV5-6 and TRBJ1-4, with 12 nucleotides matching TRBD1. The CDR3 is 17 amino acids. The V segment lost 3 bases and the J segment 7 bases; nucleotides outside the gene matches: 10. CDR1 and CDR2 (germline): SGHDT, YYEEEE. The CDR3 coding sequence is TGTGCCAGCAGCTCCCGGGACAGGGGGCTTCAAGGTGAAAAACTGTTTTTT. Residues: CASSSRDRGLQGEKLFF.

With regard to this clone: Other DNA sequences in this sample translate to the same CDR3. J is TRBJ1-2 and V is TRBV5-1, with TRBD1 matching 7 bases. The V segment lost 0 bases and the J segment 3 bases; nucleotides outside the gene matches: 2. The CDR3 is 14 amino acids. CDR1 is SGHRS, CDR2 YFSETQ, per germline. The CDR3 sequence: CASSLGTGDYGYTF. The CDR3 region has the DNA TGCGCCAGCAGCTTGGGGACAGGAGACTATGGCTACACCTTC.

The chain carries TRBV3-1 (or the pseudogene TRBV3-2) and TRBJ1-2; D remains unclear. The CDR3 is 14 amino acids. Germline V gene data show CDR1 as LGHDT and CDR2 as YNNKEL (reference sequence). V lost 0 bases, J lost 5 bases, and 10 bases lay in between. The CDR3 bases are TGTGCCAGCAGCCAAGATCATCGCCAGTATGGCTACACCTTC. Its protein product is CASSQDHRQYGYTF.

This clone showed up just a few times. The V gene is TRBV5-1, the J gene TRBJ2-7; TRBD1 agrees at 9 bases. This CDR3 region has 12 residues. The ends lost 5 bases at V and 7 bases at J; junction bases unmatched: 4. In germline, CDR1 is SGHRS, CDR2 YFSETQ. CDR3 DNA: TGCGCCAGCAGACAGGGGGCGAATGAGCAGTACTTC. The encoded protein is CASRQGANEQYF.

V is TRBV6-5 and J is TRBJ1-6; TRBD1 agrees at 12 bases. V gave up 4 bases and J gave up 8 bases; unmatched junction bases: 6. This CDR3 comprises 16 residues. The germline gives CDR1 MNHEY, CDR2 SVGAGI. DNA for the CDR3: TGTGCCAGCAGTTTAGGGACAGGGGGCGCGTATTCACCCCTCCACTTT. Translation: CASSLGTGGAYSPLHF.

V is TRBV28 and J is TRBJ1-2; TRBD1 aligns across 8 bases. In germline, CDR1 is MDHEN, CDR2 SYDVKM. Trimming removed 5 bases from V and 1 base from J; junction bases left unmatched: 3. This CDR3 spans 14 amino acids. For the CDR3, the DNA is TGTGCCAGCAGTCAAGGACAGGGTAACTATGGCTACACCTTC. Protein: CASSQGQGNYGYTF.

The J gene is TRBJ2-5, the V gene TRBV15; 10 positions match TRBD1. CDR1 and CDR2 (germline): LNHNV, YYDKDF (reference sequence). The V and J ends lost 5 bases and 1 base, in that order; junction bases with no gene match: 7. CDR3 length: 16 amino acids. The DNA of the CDR3 is TGTGCCACCAGCCCCGGGACAGGGGACTTCCAAGAGACCCAGTACTTC. Residues: CATSPGTGDFQETQYF.

The chain has TRBV5-1 and TRBJ2-3, with D maybe TRBD2 (7 bases). The V and J ends lost 2 bases and 1 base respectively, with 11 bases between them. Germline CDR1 reads SGHRS; CDR2 reads YFSETQ. The CDR3 contains 15 residues. CDR3 nucleotide sequence: TGCGCCAGCAGCTTTAGGGGGGGAGGCACAGATACGCAGTATTTT. Protein product: CASSFRGGGTDTQYF.

This clone has a handful of counts. V is TRBV19 and J is TRBJ2-3; TRBD2 might be the D (6 bases). Germline lookup yields CDR1 LNHDA and CDR2 SQIVND (reference sequence). The length of the CDR3 is 13 residues. Trimming left V 4 bases short and J 2 bases short, with 7 bases between. CDR3 nucleotides: TGTGCCAGTAGTAGCGGGAACACAGATACGCAGTATTTT. Amino acids: CASSSGNTDTQYF.

The chain couples TRBV29-1 to TRBJ2-1, with 7 bases lining up with TRBD2. Losses at the gene ends were 3 bases for V and 8 bases for J; bases not matched to a gene: 10. The CDR3 runs to 14 residues. Germline values: CDR1 SQVTM, CDR2 ANQGSEA. CDR3 loop: CSVDARGGIYEQFF. Written as DNA, the CDR3 is TGCAGCGTTGACGCACGCGGGGGTATCTATGAGCAGTTCTTC.

The CDR3 reads CASSNPGSGSRMNTEAFF. The CDR3 coding sequence is TGTGCCAGCAGCAATCCAGGGTCCGGGTCCCGCATGAACACTGAAGCTTTCTTT. The chain carries TRBV7-8 and TRBJ1-1; tentatively, D is TRBD1 (5 bases). Trimming shortened V by 5 bases and J by 0 bases, and 22 bases separated the two germline ends. The CDR3 runs to 18 residues. The V gene's germline CDR1 is SGHVS and CDR2 FQNEAQ.

There are a few counts of this clone. The J gene is TRBJ2-3, the V gene TRBV15; the match to TRBD1 covers 9 bases. Losses at the gene ends were 6 bases for V and 0 bases for J; bases not matched to a gene: 4. The CDR3 totals 15 residues. Germline V gene sequence: CDR1 LNHNV, CDR2 YYDKDF (reference sequence). The CDR3 sequence: CATSSQGASTDTQYF. CDR3 nucleotide sequence: TGTGCCACCAGTTCACAGGGGGCTAGCACAGATACGCAGTATTTT.

The chain is built from TRBV5-1 and TRBJ1-4, with 10 bases that match TRBD1. The ends lost 4 bases at V and 8 bases at J; junction bases unmatched: 8. This CDR3 spans 15 amino acids. Looked up from germline, CDR1 is SGHRS and CDR2 is YFSETQ. CDR3 nucleotide sequence: TGCGCCAGCAGCAATACCCGGGACAGGGGAGAAAAACTGTTTTTT. It encodes CASSNTRDRGEKLFF.

CDR3 loop: CASIGTGRNYGYTF. The CDR3 DNA sequence: TGTGCCAGCATTGGGACAGGGCGTAACTATGGCTACACCTTC. The genes are TRBV28 and TRBJ1-2; 9 nucleotides match TRBD1. Germline loops: CDR1 MDHEN, CDR2 SYDVKM. The CDR3 totals 14 residues. J was trimmed by 1 base and V by 7 bases; bases with no gene match: 4.